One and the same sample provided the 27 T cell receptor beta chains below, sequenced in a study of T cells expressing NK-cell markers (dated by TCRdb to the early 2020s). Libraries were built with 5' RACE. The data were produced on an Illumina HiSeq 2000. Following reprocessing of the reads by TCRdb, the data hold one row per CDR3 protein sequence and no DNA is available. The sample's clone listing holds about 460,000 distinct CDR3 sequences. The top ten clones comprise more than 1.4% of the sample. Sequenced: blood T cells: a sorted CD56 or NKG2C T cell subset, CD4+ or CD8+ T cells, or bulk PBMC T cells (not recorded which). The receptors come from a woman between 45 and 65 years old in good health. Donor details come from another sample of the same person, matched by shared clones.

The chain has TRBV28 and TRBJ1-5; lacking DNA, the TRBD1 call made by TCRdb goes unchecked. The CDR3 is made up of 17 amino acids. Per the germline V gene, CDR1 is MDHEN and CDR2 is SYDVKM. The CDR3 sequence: CASSFRKKQGSEQPQHF.

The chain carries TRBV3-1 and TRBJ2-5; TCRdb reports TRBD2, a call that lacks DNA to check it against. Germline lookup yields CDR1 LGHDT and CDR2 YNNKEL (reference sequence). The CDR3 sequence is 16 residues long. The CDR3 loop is CASSPGLAGVIETQYF.

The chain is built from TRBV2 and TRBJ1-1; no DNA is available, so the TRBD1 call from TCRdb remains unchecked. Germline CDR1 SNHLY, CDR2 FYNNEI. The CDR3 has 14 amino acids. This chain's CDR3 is CASREQGAVTEAFF.

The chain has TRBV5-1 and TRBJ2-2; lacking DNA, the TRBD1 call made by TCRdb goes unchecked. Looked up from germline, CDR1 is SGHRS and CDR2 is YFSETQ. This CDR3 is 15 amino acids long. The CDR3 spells CASSSQGAVAGELFF.

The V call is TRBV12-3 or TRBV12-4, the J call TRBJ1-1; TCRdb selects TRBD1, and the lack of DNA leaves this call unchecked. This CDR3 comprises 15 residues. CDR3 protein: CASSPTGGPNTEAFF.

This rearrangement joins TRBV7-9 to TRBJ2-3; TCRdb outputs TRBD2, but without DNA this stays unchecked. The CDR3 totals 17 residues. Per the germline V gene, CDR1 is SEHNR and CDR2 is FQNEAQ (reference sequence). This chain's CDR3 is CASSWRDRIKGTDTQYF.

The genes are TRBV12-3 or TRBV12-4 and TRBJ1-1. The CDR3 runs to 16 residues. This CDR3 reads CASTSLEGFGRTEAFF.

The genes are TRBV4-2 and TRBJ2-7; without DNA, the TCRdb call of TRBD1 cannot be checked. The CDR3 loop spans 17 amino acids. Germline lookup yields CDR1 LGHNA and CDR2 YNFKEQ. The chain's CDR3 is CASSYLQPGQGAYEQYF.

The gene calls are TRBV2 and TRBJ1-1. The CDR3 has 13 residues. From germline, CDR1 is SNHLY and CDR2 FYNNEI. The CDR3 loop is CASSDGRVTEAFF.

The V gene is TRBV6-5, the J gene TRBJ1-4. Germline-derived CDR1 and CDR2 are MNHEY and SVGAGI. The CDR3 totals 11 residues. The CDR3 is CASSFKGKLFF.

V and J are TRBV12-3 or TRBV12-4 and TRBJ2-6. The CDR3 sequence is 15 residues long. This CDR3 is CASSPYSIGANVLTF.

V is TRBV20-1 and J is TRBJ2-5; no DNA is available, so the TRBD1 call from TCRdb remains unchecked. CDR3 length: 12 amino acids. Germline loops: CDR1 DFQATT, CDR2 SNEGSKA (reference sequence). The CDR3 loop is CAGGRYQETQYF.

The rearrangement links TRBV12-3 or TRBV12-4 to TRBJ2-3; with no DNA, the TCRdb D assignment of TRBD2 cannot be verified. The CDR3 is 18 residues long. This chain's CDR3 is CASRPGLAGVGSTDTQYF.

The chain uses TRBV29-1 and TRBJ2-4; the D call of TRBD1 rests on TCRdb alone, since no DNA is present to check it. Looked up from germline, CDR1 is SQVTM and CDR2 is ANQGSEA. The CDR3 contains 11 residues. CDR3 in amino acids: CSVAQADIQYF.

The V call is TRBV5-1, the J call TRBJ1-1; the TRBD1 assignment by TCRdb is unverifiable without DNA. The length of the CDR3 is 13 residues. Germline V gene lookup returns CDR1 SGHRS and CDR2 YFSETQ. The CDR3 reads CASSFRGPGEAFF.

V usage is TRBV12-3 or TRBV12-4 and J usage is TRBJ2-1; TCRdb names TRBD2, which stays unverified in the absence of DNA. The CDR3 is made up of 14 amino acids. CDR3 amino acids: CASKLAGDRDEQFF.

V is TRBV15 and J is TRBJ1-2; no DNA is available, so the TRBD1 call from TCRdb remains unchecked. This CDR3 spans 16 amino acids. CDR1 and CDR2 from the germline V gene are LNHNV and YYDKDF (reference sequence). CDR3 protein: CATSRAGTGNLYGYTF.

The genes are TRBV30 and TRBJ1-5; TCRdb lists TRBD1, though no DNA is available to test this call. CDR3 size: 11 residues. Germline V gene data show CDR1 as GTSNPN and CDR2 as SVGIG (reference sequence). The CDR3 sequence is CACGVPGPQHF.

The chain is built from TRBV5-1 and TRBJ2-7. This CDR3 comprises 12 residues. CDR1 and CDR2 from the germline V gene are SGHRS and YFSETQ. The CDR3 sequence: CASSLNTYEQYF.

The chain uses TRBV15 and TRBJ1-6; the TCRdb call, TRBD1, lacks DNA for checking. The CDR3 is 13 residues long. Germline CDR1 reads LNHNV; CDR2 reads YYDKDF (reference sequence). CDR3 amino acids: CATGGQGNSPLHF.

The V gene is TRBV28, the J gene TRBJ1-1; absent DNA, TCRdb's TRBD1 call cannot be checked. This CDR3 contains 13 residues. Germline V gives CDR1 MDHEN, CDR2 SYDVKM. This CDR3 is CATRRGGGTEAFF.

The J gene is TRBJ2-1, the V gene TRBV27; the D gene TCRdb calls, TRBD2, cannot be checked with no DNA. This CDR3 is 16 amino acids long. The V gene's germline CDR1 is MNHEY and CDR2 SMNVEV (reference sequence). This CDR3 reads CASAWAGLAGYNEQFF.

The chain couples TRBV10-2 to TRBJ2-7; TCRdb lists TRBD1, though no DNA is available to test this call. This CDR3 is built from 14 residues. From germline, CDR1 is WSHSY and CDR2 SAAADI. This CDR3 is CASKPSGPRDEQYF.

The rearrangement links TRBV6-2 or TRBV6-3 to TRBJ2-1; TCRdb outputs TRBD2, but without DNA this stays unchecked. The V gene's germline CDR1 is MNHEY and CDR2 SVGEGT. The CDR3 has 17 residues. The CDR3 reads CASRAPGGLAGGSEQFF.

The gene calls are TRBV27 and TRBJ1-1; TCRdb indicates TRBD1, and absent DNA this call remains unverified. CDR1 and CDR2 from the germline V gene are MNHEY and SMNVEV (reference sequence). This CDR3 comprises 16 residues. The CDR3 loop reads CASSQRTGTGNTEAFF.

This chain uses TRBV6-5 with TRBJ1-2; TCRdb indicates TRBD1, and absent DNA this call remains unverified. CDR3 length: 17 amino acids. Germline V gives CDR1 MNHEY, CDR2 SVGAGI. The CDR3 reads CASSYKGQGADYYGYTF.

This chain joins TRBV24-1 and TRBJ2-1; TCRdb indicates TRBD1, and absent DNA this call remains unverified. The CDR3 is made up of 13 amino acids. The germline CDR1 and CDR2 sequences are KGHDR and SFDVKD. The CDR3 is CATSEIGVVEQFF.